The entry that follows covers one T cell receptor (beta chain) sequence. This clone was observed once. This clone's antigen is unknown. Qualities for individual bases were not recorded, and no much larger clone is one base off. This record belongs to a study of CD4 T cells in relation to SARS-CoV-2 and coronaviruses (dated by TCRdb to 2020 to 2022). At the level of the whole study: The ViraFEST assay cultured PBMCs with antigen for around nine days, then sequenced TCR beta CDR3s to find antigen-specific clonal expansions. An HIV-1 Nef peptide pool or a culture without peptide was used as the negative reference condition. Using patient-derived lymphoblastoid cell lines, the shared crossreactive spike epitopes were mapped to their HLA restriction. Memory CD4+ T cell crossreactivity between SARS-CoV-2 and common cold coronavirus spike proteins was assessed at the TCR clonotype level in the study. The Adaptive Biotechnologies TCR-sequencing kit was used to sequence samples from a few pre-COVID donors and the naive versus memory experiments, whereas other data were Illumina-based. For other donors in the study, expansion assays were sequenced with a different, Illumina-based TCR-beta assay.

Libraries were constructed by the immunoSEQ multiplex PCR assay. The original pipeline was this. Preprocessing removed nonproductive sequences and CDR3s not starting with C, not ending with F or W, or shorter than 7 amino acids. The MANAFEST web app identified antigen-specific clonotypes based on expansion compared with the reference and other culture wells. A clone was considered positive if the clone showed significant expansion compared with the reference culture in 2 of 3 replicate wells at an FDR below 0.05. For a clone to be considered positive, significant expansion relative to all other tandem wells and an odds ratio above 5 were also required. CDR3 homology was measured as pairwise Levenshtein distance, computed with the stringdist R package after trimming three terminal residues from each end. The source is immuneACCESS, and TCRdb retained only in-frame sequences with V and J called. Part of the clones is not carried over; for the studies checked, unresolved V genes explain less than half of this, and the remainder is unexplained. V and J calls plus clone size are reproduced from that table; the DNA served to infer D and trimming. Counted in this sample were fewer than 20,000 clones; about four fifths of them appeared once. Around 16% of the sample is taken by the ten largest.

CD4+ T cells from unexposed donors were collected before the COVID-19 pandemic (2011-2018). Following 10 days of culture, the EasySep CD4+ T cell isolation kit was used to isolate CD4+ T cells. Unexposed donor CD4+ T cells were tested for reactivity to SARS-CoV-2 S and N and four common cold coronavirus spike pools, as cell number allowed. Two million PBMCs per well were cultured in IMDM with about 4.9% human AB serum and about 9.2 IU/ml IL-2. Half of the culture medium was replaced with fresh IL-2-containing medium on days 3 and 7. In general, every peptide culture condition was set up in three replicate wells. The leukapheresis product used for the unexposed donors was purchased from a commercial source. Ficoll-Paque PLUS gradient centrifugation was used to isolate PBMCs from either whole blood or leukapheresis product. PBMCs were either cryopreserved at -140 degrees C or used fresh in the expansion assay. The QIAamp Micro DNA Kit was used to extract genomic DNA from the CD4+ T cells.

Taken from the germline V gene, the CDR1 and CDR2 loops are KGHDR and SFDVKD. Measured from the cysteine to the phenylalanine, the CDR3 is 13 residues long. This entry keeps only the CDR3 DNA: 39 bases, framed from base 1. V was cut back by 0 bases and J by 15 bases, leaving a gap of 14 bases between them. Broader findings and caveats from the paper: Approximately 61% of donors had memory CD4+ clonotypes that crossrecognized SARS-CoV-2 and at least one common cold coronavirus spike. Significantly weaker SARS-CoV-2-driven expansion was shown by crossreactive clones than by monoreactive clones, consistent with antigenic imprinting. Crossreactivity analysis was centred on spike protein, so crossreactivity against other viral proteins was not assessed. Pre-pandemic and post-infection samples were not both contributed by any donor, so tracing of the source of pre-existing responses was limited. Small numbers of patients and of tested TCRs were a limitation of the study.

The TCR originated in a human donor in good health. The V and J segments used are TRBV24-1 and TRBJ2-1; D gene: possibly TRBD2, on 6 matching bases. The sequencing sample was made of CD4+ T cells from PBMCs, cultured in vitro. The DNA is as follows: TGTGCCACCAGTGATTTGACCGGGAGTCGCCCGTTCTTC. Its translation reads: CATSDLTGSRPFF.